This T cell receptor (beta chain) was sequenced in a study of control samples from healthy donors and cancer patients. Measured with immunoSEQ multiplex PCR; TCRdb has only the in-frame clones, and not every one. The table has some 130,000 clones, 92% seen once. Losses at the gene ends were 3 bases for V and 8 bases for J; bases not matched to a gene: 8. The CDR3 contains 15 residues. CDR1 KGHSH and CDR2 LQKENI come from the germline V gene. This receptor was taken from a woman aged 45-65 years in good health. The material sequenced was blood. The gene calls are TRBV18 and TRBJ2-1; the match to TRBD2 covers 9 bases. The chain's CDR3 is CASSPRNSGSDEQFF. DNA of the CDR3: TGTGCCAGCTCACCCAGAAATAGCGGGAGCGATGAGCAGTTCTTC.